This T cell receptor (beta chain) was sequenced during a study of blood T cells in healthy people across ages. Germline CDR1 and CDR2: SGHRS and YFSETQ. The CDR3 has 14 amino acids. Trimming removed 0 bases at V and 7 bases at J, with 13 bases between. Primers used in a second PCR of about 6 to 11 cycles were a sample-barcoded 5' primer and a J-beta primer mix. MiXCR, run by TCRdb on the 5' RACE reads, gives a single entry per CDR3 protein. Of hundreds of thousands of distinct CDR3 sequences in the sample, 44% are singletons; the top ten hold under 20%. The specimen sequenced was blood. The receptor comes from a man in his 60s in good health. V gene TRBV5-1 combines with J gene TRBJ2-5; D might be TRBD2 (6 bases). The CDR3 reads CASSLDASAGTQYF. As DNA, the CDR3 is TGCGCCAGCAGCTTGGACGCTAGCGCGGGGACCCAGTACTTC. Combining the CDR3 with reference TRBV5-1 and TRBJ2-5 gives the whole variable domain KAGVTQTPRYLIKTRGQQVTLSCSPISGHRSVSWYQQTPGQGLQFLFEYFSETQRNKGNFPGRFSGRQFSNSRSEMNVSTLELGDSALYLCASSLDASAGTQYFGPGTRLLVL.